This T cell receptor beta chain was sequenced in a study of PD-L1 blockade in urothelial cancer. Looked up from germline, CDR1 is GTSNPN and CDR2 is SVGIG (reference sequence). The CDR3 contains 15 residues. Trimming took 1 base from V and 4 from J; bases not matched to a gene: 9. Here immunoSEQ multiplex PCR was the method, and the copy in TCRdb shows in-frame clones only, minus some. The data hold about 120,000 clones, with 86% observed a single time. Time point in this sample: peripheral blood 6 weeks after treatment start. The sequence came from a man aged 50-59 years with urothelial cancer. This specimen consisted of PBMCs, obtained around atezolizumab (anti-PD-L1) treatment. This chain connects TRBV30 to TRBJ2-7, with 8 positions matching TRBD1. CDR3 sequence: CAWSDPRRGQYEQYF. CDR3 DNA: TGTGCCTGGAGTGACCCCCGCAGGGGGCAGTACGAGCAGTACTTC.